These 25 T cell receptor beta chains came from one sample sequenced in a study of human T cells and chemical hapten exposure. Sample time point: patch test 1, 2 weeks after DPC sensitization. Stated treatment: therapeutic diphenylcyclopropenone sensitization with weekly scalp DPC. Each CDR3 protein is one row after TCRdb ran MiXCR on the RACE reads. The table records tens of thousands of distinct CDR3 sequences, about 7.5% of them present only once. Sample: whole blood, taken in connection with sensitization to the hapten diphenylcyclopropenone (DPC). The receptors originated from a woman aged 25 to 39 with alopecia areata. Some clones in this sample may be carry-over from other donors' samples.

This clonotype was detected only a few times. This chain joins TRBV12-3 or TRBV12-4 and TRBJ1-1; 10 bases map to TRBD1. V trimming: 4 bases; J trimming: 7 bases; junction bases outside the gene matches: 9. The CDR3 extends over 15 amino acids. CDR3 sequence: CASSSPGQGIFEAFF. CDR3 DNA: TGTGCCAGCAGTTCACCGGGACAGGGGATATTTGAAGCTTTCTTT.

This clonotype was observed many times. The rearrangement uses TRBV7-9 and TRBJ2-5; 8 bases agree with TRBD2. The CDR3 is 16 residues long. Germline CDR1 is SEHNR and CDR2 is FQNEAQ (reference sequence). J lost 1 base, V lost 2 bases, and 6 bases had no gene match. Here the CDR3 reads CASSLTSGAPQETQYF. In DNA form, the CDR3 reads TGTGCCAGCAGCTTAACTAGCGGAGCACCCCAAGAGACCCAGTACTTC.

In its sample, this clonotype was seen a few times. V is TRBV30 and J is TRBJ2-3; 7 nucleotides match TRBD1. V was clipped by 1 base and J by 5 bases; unmatched bases: 12. CDR1 and CDR2 (germline): GTSNPN, SVGIG (reference sequence). The CDR3 contains 16 residues. CDR3 sequence (DNA): TGTGCCTGGAGTGGGATTTCTGGGACAGTAAGAGATACGCAGTATTTT. This translates into CAWSGISGTVRDTQYF.

V gene TRBV12-3 or TRBV12-4 combines with J gene TRBJ2-7; TRBD1 might be the D (5 bases). With 2 bases removed from V and 2 bases from J, the gap between germline ends came to 10 bases. This CDR3 has 14 amino acids. CDR3 nucleotides: TGTGCCAGCAGTTTAATCACAGGAGCCTACGAGCAGTACTTC. It encodes CASSLITGAYEQYF.

This clonotype was recorded a few times. J is TRBJ2-3 and V is TRBV6-5; 8 bases agree with TRBD1. CDR3 size: 16 residues. The J segment lost 6 bases and the V segment lost 4 bases, leaving 12 bases of the junction unmatched. Germline V gene data show CDR1 as MNHEY and CDR2 as SVGAGI. The CDR3 DNA sequence: TGTGCCAGCAGTTCAGTGGTCCAGGGGGCGGGTGATACGCAGTATTTT. Protein product: CASSSVVQGAGDTQYF.

This clonotype was detected many times. The chain recombines TRBV5-4 with TRBJ2-1; 7 nucleotides agree with TRBD2. V was clipped by 4 bases and J by 4 bases; unmatched bases: 11. Per germline, CDR1 SGHNT and CDR2 YYREEE (reference sequence). This CDR3 contains 16 residues. The CDR3 here is CASSPIGLAVYNEQFF. The CDR3 DNA reads as TGTGCCAGCAGCCCGATTGGTCTAGCGGTATACAATGAGCAGTTCTTC. The full variable domain, completed using reference TRBV5-4 and TRBJ2-1, is ETGVTQSPTHLIKTRGQQVTLRCSSQSGHNTVSWYQQALGQGPQFIFQYYREEENGRGNFPPRFSGLQFPNYSSELNVNALELDDSALYLCASSPIGLAVYNEQFFGPGTRLTVL.

This clonotype was observed at least ten times. This chain joins TRBV5-5 and TRBJ1-3; D is unresolved. Trimming pared 4 bases from V and 0 bases from J, leaving 11 bases between. This CDR3 has 15 residues. CDR1 and CDR2 from the germline V gene are SGHKS and YYEKEE (reference sequence). CDR3 protein: CASSRTAVSGNTIYF. In nucleotides, the CDR3 is TGTGCCAGCAGCCGAACCGCCGTCTCTGGAAACACCATATATTTT.

This clonotype was recorded at least ten times. As DNA, the CDR3 is TGTGCCAGCAGTTTTGGGACAAACTTGGGCACAGATACGCAGTATTTT. Amino acid sequence: CASSFGTNLGTDTQYF. This chain uses TRBV2 with TRBJ2-3; possible D gene TRBD1, 6 bases. Germline CDR1 SNHLY, CDR2 FYNNEI. The length of the CDR3 is 16 residues. Trimming shortened V by 5 bases and J by 1 base, and 16 bases separated the two germline ends.

This clonotype was counted many times. CDR3 sequence (DNA): TGCGCCAGCAGCTTGGCCGTGGGACTAGGAGGGGGTCCCACAGATACGCAGTATTTT. This gives the protein CASSLAVGLGGGPTDTQYF. The chain is built from TRBV5-1 and TRBJ2-3; 8 nucleotides match TRBD2. The length of the CDR3 is 19 residues. The V and J ends lost 0 bases and 2 bases, in that order; junction bases with no gene match: 14. Germline CDR1 is SGHRS and CDR2 is YFSETQ.

This chain connects TRBV5-4 to TRBJ1-4; D gene ambiguous. Trimming left V 0 bases short and J 1 base short, with 10 bases between. Germline CDR1 reads SGHNT; CDR2 reads YYREEE (reference sequence). The CDR3 length is 16 residues. Here the CDR3 reads CASSLDTVGTNEKLFF. The CDR3 region has the DNA TGTGCCAGCAGCTTGGACACCGTTGGAACTAATGAAAAACTGTTTTTT.

This clonotype showed up many times. The chain employs TRBV2 and TRBJ2-6, with D possibly being TRBD1 (5 bases). The CDR3 sequence is 17 residues long. The ends were cut back, 6 bases at V and 0 bases at J, with 15 bases in the middle. Germline CDR1 SNHLY, CDR2 FYNNEI. This chain's CDR3 is CASSLRGAGSGANVLTF. The CDR3 DNA follows: TGTGCCAGCAGCCTTCGTGGGGCCGGCTCTGGGGCCAACGTCCTGACTTTC.

The gene calls are TRBV6-6 and TRBJ2-2; TRBD1 is a possible D gene (6 bases). Trimming shortened V by 2 bases and J by 3 bases, and 16 bases separated the two germline ends. The CDR3 has 17 amino acids. Germline V gives CDR1 MNHNY, CDR2 SVGAGI (reference sequence). In DNA, the CDR3 is TGTGCCAGCAGTTACCCGAGTAGGGGGATTGACACCGGGGAGCTGTTTTTT. It translates to CASSYPSRGIDTGELFF.

This clonotype was detected only a few times. This chain connects TRBV7-6 to TRBJ2-2, with D uncertain. CDR3 length: 16 residues. Germline V lookup: CDR1 SGHVS, CDR2 FNYEAQ. V was trimmed by 1 base and J by 3 bases, leaving 12 bases between them. The CDR3 bases are TGTGCCAGCAGCTTAGATGGTGCAACGTACACCGGGGAGCTGTTTTTT. Translating gives CASSLDGATYTGELFF.

This clonotype was seen repeatedly, ten times or more. This chain joins TRBV2 and TRBJ1-1, with D possibly being TRBD1 (5 bases). V gave up 4 bases and J gave up 7 bases, with 13 bases separating them. This CDR3 region has 13 residues. The V gene's germline CDR1 is SNHLY and CDR2 FYNNEI. DNA of the CDR3: TGTGCCAGCAGTGGGACACCTCAATTTGAAGCTTTCTTT. Protein sequence: CASSGTPQFEAFF.

This clonotype was seen repeatedly, ten times or more. The V gene is TRBV27, the J gene TRBJ2-5, with D perhaps matching TRBD2 (7 bases). Germline lookup yields CDR1 MNHEY and CDR2 SMNVEV (reference sequence). V lost 6 bases to trimming and J lost 6 bases, with 17 bases between them. The CDR3 covers 14 residues. CDR3 protein: CASSPLGGAKTQYF. The CDR3 coding sequence is TGTGCCAGCAGCCCCCTAGGGGGGGCGAAGACCCAGTACTTC.

Concerning this clonotype: The conserved final phenylalanine or tryptophan is absent from the CDR3, which likely points to a read error. The rearrangement joins TRBV4-2 to TRBJ1-2; TRBD1 agrees at 7 bases. Per the germline V gene, CDR1 is LGHNA and CDR2 is YNFKEQ. The J segment lost 4 bases and the V segment lost 6 bases, leaving 5 bases of the junction unmatched. This CDR3 is built from 13 residues. The CDR3: CASRRDSSYGYTL. CDR3 DNA: TGTGCCAGCAGACGGGACAGTTCCTATGGCTACACCCTC.

This clonotype came up many times. J is TRBJ2-1 and V is TRBV5-6; 10 nucleotides match TRBD1. The germline gives CDR1 SGHDT, CDR2 YYEEEE. Trimming cost V 4 bases and J 9 bases; bases outside gene matches: 10. The CDR3 length is 15 residues. The CDR3 DNA reads TGTGCCAGCAGCCCGACCGGGACAGGGGTTAGTGAGCAGTTCTTC. This sequence encodes CASSPTGTGVSEQFF.

This clonotype was recorded at least ten times. This chain uses TRBV29-1 with TRBJ2-3, with D unclear. Between the trimmed V and J ends, which lost 3 bases and 2 bases, there was a span of 6 bases. CDR3 length equals 12 residues. Per the germline V gene, CDR1 is SQVTM and CDR2 is ANQGSEA. The CDR3 nucleotides are TGCAGCGTTGAGGATGACACAGATACGCAGTATTTT. As protein: CSVEDDTDTQYF.

This chain links TRBV6-1 with TRBJ1-5, with a possible D match to TRBD1 (5 bases). CDR1 is MNHNS and CDR2 is SASEGT in the germline V gene. The CDR3 contains 12 residues. CDR3 coding DNA: TGTGCGGCTCAGGGAGGCAATCAGCCCCAGCATTTT. Protein product: CAAQGGNQPQHF.

This clonotype was seen at least ten times. This chain links TRBV27 with TRBJ1-2; D unresolved. Trimming pared 4 bases from V and 0 bases from J, leaving 15 bases between. This CDR3 is built from 16 residues. Germline CDR1 MNHEY, CDR2 SMNVEV (reference sequence). The CDR3 DNA reads TGTGCCAGCAGTTGGACCGCAGGCTTAACTAACTATGGCTACACCTTC. This translates into CASSWTAGLTNYGYTF.

This clonotype has a count of ten or more. V is TRBV18 and J is TRBJ2-2; TRBD1 matches at 11 bases. J gave up 6 bases and V 3 bases, and 9 bases lay outside the gene matches. CDR3 size: 17 residues. Germline values: CDR1 KGHSH, CDR2 LQKENI. As DNA, the CDR3 is TGTGCCAGCTCACCCCTCCCTGGACAGGGGGCTCCCGGGGAGCTGTTTTTT. Translation: CASSPLPGQGAPGELFF. The complete variable domain, with remaining parts taken from reference TRBV18 and TRBJ2-2, reads NAGVMQNPRHLVRRRGQEARLRCSPMKGHSHVYWYRQLPEEGLKFMVYLQKENIIDESGMPKERFSAEFPKEGPSILRIQQVVRGDSAAYFCASSPLPGQGAPGELFFGEGSRLTVL.

This clonotype was counted a few times. The junction departs from the called germline gene at one end, perhaps through a read error. The chain joins TRBV7-2 to TRBJ2-3, with TRBD2 matching over 7 bases. The germline gives CDR1 SGHTA, CDR2 FQGNSA. The CDR3 covers 14 residues. This CDR3 reads CVSSLEVGGSQGYF. The CDR3 nucleotides are TGTGTCAGCAGCTTAGAGGTGGGGGGGTCCCAGGGGTATTTT.

This clonotype was observed many times. The chain employs TRBV5-1 and TRBJ2-5; possible D gene TRBD2, 5 bases. Trimming removed 4 bases from V and 1 base from J, with 14 bases in between. The CDR3 loop spans 15 amino acids. Germline V lookup: CDR1 SGHRS, CDR2 YFSETQ. The CDR3 nucleotides read TGCGCCAGCAGCACTGGACTGGGCGCCCAAGAGACCCAGTACTTC. Encoded protein: CASSTGLGAQETQYF.

The chain recombines TRBV20-1 with TRBJ1-2, with D unclear. The CDR3 runs 12 residues. Trimming took 7 bases from V and 0 from J, leaving 9 bases between them. Germline CDR1 and CDR2: DFQATT and SNEGSKA (reference sequence). The CDR3 region is CSVSASNYGYTF. The CDR3 DNA is TGCAGTGTAAGCGCTTCTAACTATGGCTACACCTTC.

Ten or more counts support this clonotype. V gene TRBV12-3 or TRBV12-4 combines with J gene TRBJ2-3, with 10 bases that match TRBD2. This CDR3 comprises 15 residues. With V trimmed by 6 bases and J by 1 base, 4 bases remained unmatched. This CDR3 is CASSSSGGRTDTQYF. CDR3 nucleotide sequence: TGTGCCAGCAGCTCTAGCGGGGGCCGCACAGATACGCAGTATTTT.